The 30 T cell receptor beta chains below come from one sample, sequenced in a study of cytomegalovirus exposure and HLA in healthy donors. The study ran its PCR with 60 Vbeta and 13 Jbeta primers. TCRdb's table, derived via immunoSEQ multiplex PCR, lists solely in-frame clones and lacks some. The data contain about 180,000 clones, 80% of them singletons. Input material: PBMCs. Source of these receptors: a woman aged 45-60 years in good health and CMV-seropositive.

The chain employs TRBV19 and TRBJ2-7; D possibly corresponds to TRBD1 (5 bases). The germline V gene has CDR1 LNHDA and CDR2 SQIVND (reference sequence). Trimming took 2 bases from V and 5 from J, leaving 13 bases between them. The CDR3 loop spans 14 amino acids. CDR3 loop: CASSIKGAADEQYF. CDR3 nucleotides: TGTGCCAGTAGTATAAAAGGGGCGGCCGACGAGCAGTACTTC.

The CDR3 loop reads CASRRGGNNEQFF. The DNA for the CDR3 is TGCGCCAGCAGGCGAGGGGGAAACAATGAGCAGTTCTTC. The chain employs TRBV5-1 and TRBJ2-1; D is perhaps TRBD1 (6 bases). The CDR3 runs to 13 residues. Germline V lookup: CDR1 SGHRS, CDR2 YFSETQ. Trimming stripped 5 bases from V and 5 bases from J, with 11 bases between.

The J gene is TRBJ2-3, the V gene TRBV10-3, with unresolved D. Germline CDR1 ENHRY, CDR2 SYGVKD. CDR3 length: 13 residues. Trimming removed 3 bases at V and 6 bases at J, with 10 bases between. CDR3 nucleotide sequence: TGTGCCATCAGTGATAGTTGGGCTGATACGCAGTATTTT. It encodes CAISDSWADTQYF.

This clone was recorded only once. V usage is TRBV5-1 and J usage is TRBJ2-1; TRBD2 might be the D (6 bases). The CDR3 loop spans 16 amino acids. The germline V gene encodes CDR1 SGHRS and CDR2 YFSETQ. Trimming cost V 0 bases and J 8 bases, with 18 bases left between them. The CDR3 bases are TGCGCCAGCAGCTTGGCAGGCGGGATCGGGATCGATGAGCAGTTCTTC. Protein product: CASSLAGGIGIDEQFF. Based on the CDR3 plus reference TRBV5-1 and TRBJ2-1, the full variable domain is KAGVTQTPRYLIKTRGQQVTLSCSPISGHRSVSWYQQTPGQGLQFLFEYFSETQRNKGNFPGRFSGRQFSNSRSEMNVSTLELGDSALYLCASSLAGGIGIDEQFFGPGTRLTVL.

Written as DNA, the CDR3 is TGTGCCAGCAGCCCCAACTCCTACAATGAGCAGTTCTTC. Translating it yields CASSPNSYNEQFF. The chain employs TRBV7-2 and TRBJ2-1; D is ambiguous. The CDR3 covers 13 residues. The germline V and J ends were trimmed by 5 bases and 0 bases, with 5 bases remaining between them. Germline CDR1 reads SGHTA; CDR2 reads FQGNSA.

A single count supports this clone. V gene TRBV5-5 combines with J gene TRBJ1-1; 7 bases are shared with TRBD1. This CDR3 is 15 amino acids long. The germline CDR1 and CDR2 sequences are SGHKS and YYEKEE (reference sequence). Losses at the gene ends were 2 bases for V and 0 bases for J; bases not matched to a gene: 4. The CDR3: CASSFLDRLNTEAFF. The CDR3, as DNA: TGTGCCAGCAGCTTCCTGGACAGGCTGAACACTGAAGCTTTCTTT.

The genes are TRBV19 and TRBJ2-1; perhaps TRBD2 as D (5 bases). The CDR3 is 14 residues long. Trimming left V 2 bases short and J 7 bases short, with 12 bases between. From germline, CDR1 is LNHDA and CDR2 SQIVND (reference sequence). The CDR3: CASSISLAPNEQFF. In nucleotides, the CDR3 is TGTGCCAGTAGTATATCGCTAGCTCCGAATGAGCAGTTCTTC.

This clone has only a few counts. This sequence joins TRBV27 and TRBJ1-5, with no clear D. The CDR3 has 16 residues. The germline CDR1 and CDR2 sequences are MNHEY and SMNVEV (reference sequence). V lost 4 bases, J lost 2 bases, and 15 bases lay in between. In DNA, the CDR3 is TGTGCCAGCAGTTCGAAGGGAGGATACCGCAATCAGCCCCAGCATTTT. As protein: CASSSKGGYRNQPQHF.

The V and J genes are TRBV2 and TRBJ1-5; D gene unclear. The CDR3 is made up of 13 amino acids. Germline CDR1 is SNHLY and CDR2 is FYNNEI. V was trimmed by 6 bases and J by 0 bases, leaving 6 bases between them. The DNA of the CDR3 is TGTGCCAGCAGAGGAGATAGCAATCAGCCCCAGCATTTT. Translation gives CASRGDSNQPQHF.

The chain combines TRBV4-3 with TRBJ1-6; 7 bases fit TRBD1. V dropped 0 bases and J dropped 11; count of bases not matched to a gene: 7. The CDR3 has 15 amino acids. CDR1 is LGHNA and CDR2 is YSLEER in the germline V gene. DNA for the CDR3: TGCGCCAGCAGCCAAGATAAGGGGGCGTCGACACCCCTCCACTTT. Its translation is CASSQDKGASTPLHF.

The CDR3 DNA follows: TGTGCCAGCAGCTTTTTGGGGGGGCCCGGGGAGCTGTTTTTT. Amino acid sequence: CASSFLGGPGELFF. The chain is built from TRBV7-3 and TRBJ2-2; maybe TRBD2 (7 bases). The ends were cut back, 3 bases at V and 6 bases at J, with 11 bases in the middle. The CDR3 contains 14 residues. Germline assignment: CDR1 SGHTA and CDR2 FQGTGA.

The V gene is TRBV9, the J gene TRBJ2-7, with TRBD2 matching over 13 bases. The V segment lost 4 bases and the J segment 4 bases; nucleotides outside the gene matches: 5. CDR1 and CDR2 from the germline V gene are SGDLS and YYNGEE. The CDR3 has 15 amino acids. The CDR3 DNA follows: TGTGCCAGCAGCACCGGACTAGCGGGAGTTTACGAGCAGTACTTC. This gives the protein CASSTGLAGVYEQYF.

As regards this clone: The junction departs from the called germline gene at one end, perhaps through a read error. This chain joins TRBV7-9 and TRBJ1-4; 9 nucleotides align to TRBD1. Germline V CDR1 and CDR2: SEHNR, FQNEAQ (reference sequence). The CDR3 consists of 16 residues. The CDR3 spells CSSSSGQGLSNEKLFF. The CDR3 region has the DNA TGTTCCAGCAGCTCGGGACAGGGCTTATCTAATGAAAAACTGTTTTTT. Together with reference TRBV7-9 and TRBJ1-4, the CDR3 gives the full variable domain: DTGVSQNPRHKITKRGQNVTFRCDPISEHNRLYWYRQTLGQGPEFLTYFQNEAQLEKSRLLSDRFSAERPKGSFSTLEIQRTEQGDSAMYLCSSSSGQGLSNEKLFFGSGTQLSVL.

The genes are TRBV7-9 and TRBJ2-7; 9 bases fit TRBD1. The V segment lost 5 bases and the J segment 3 bases; nucleotides outside the gene matches: 17. Germline-derived CDR1 and CDR2 are SEHNR and FQNEAQ (reference sequence). The CDR3 is made up of 18 amino acids. The CDR3 coding sequence is TGTGCCAGCAGCCCAACATTTAACGTCGGGACAGGGCACTACGAGCAGTACTTC. It encodes CASSPTFNVGTGHYEQYF.

This clone has only a few counts. The chain recombines TRBV7-6 with TRBJ2-1, with 11 bases fitting TRBD2. Germline V gene lookup returns CDR1 SGHVS and CDR2 FNYEAQ. J was trimmed by 0 bases and V by 5 bases; bases with no gene match: 6. This CDR3 spans 17 amino acids. CDR3 loop: CASSGLAGLSSYNEQFF. The DNA of the CDR3 is TGTGCCAGCAGCGGACTAGCGGGCCTGAGCTCCTACAATGAGCAGTTCTTC.

The V and J genes are TRBV5-1 and TRBJ2-1, with D maybe TRBD1 (6 bases). Germline V CDR1 and CDR2: SGHRS, YFSETQ. The CDR3 covers 13 residues. The ends were cut back, 3 bases at V and 4 bases at J, with 8 bases in the middle. CDR3 coding DNA: TGCGCCAGCAGCTCCACAGGGTACAATGAGCAGTTCTTC. Translating gives CASSSTGYNEQFF.

This clone has only a few counts. The rearrangement links TRBV27 to TRBJ1-5, with 8 bases lining up with TRBD1. CDR1 is MNHEY, CDR2 SMNVEV, per germline (reference sequence). Germline trimming cut 6 bases from V and 6 bases from J; bases unmatched to any gene: 10. The CDR3 has 15 amino acids. For the CDR3, the DNA is TGTGCCAGCAGAACCCAGGGGGCCGGGGGTCAGCCCCAGCATTTT. Amino acid sequence: CASRTQGAGGQPQHF.

The V call is TRBV7-9, the J call TRBJ2-1; TRBD1 matches 9 bases. Unmatched junction bases numbered 14, after V lost 5 bases and J lost 15 bases. The CDR3 length is 14 residues. The V gene's germline CDR1 is SEHNR and CDR2 FQNEAQ (reference sequence). CDR3 loop: CASSKGQGREATFF. The CDR3 DNA reads as TGTGCCAGCAGCAAGGGACAGGGACGCGAGGCCACGTTCTTC.

Details on this clone: Other DNA sequences from this sample encode an identical CDR3 as well. The chain employs TRBV11-2 and TRBJ2-1; D is ambiguous. Between the trimmed V and J ends, which lost 5 bases and 0 bases, there was a span of 11 bases. Germline values: CDR1 SGHAT, CDR2 FQNNGV. The CDR3 has 15 residues. The CDR3 region has the DNA TGTGCCAGCAGCCCCAGGCTGAGCTCCTACAATGAGCAGTTCTTC. Protein product: CASSPRLSSYNEQFF. Full variable domain (outside the CDR3, taken from reference TRBV11-2 and TRBJ2-1): EAGVAQSPRYKIIEKRQSVAFWCNPISGHATLYWYQQILGQGPKLLIQFQNNGVVDDSQLPKDRFSAERLKGVDSTLKIQPAKLEDSAVYLCASSPRLSSYNEQFFGPGTRLTVL.

This clone was counted between two and nine times. Compared with germline, one end of the junction differs, possibly owing to a read error. V gene TRBV7-9 combines with J gene TRBJ2-7; D unresolved. Germline V gives CDR1 SEHNR, CDR2 FQNEAQ (reference sequence). This CDR3 is built from 14 residues. The CDR3 DNA follows: TGTTCCAGCAGCTTCCGGGTGAGCTCCTACGAGCAGTACTTC. This sequence encodes CSSSFRVSSYEQYF. Together with reference TRBV7-9 and TRBJ2-7, the CDR3 gives the full variable domain: DTGVSQNPRHKITKRGQNVTFRCDPISEHNRLYWYRQTLGQGPEFLTYFQNEAQLEKSRLLSDRFSAERPKGSFSTLEIQRTEQGDSAMYLCSSSFRVSSYEQYFGPGTRLTVT.

This clone was recorded once. The rearrangement joins TRBV6-1 to TRBJ1-1, with D possibly being TRBD1 (5 bases). Trimming stripped 5 bases from V and 2 bases from J, with 12 bases between. The germline CDR1 and CDR2 sequences are MNHNS and SASEGT. The CDR3 is 14 residues long. The CDR3 spells CASSTTGGNTEAFF. In DNA, the CDR3 is TGTGCCAGCAGTACGACGGGGGGAAACACTGAAGCTTTCTTT.

CDR3 DNA: TGTGCCAGCAGCTCGGGACTCCCTGGCTATGGCTACACCTTC. Residues: CASSSGLPGYGYTF. The J gene is TRBJ1-2, the V gene TRBV5-6; a possible D gene is TRBD1 (5 bases). This CDR3 comprises 14 residues. Trimming pared 3 bases from V and 4 bases from J, leaving 13 bases between. CDR1 is SGHDT, CDR2 YYEEEE, per germline.

V and J are TRBV7-2 and TRBJ1-3; 10 nucleotides agree with TRBD1. Germline V CDR1 and CDR2: SGHTA, FQGNSA. The CDR3 runs 16 residues. The ends lost 5 bases at V and 2 bases at J; junction bases unmatched: 6. CDR3 in DNA: TGTGCCAGCAGCGCAGACAGGGGGCTAACTGGAAACACCATATATTTT. This encodes CASSADRGLTGNTIYF.

The rearrangement links TRBV28 to TRBJ1-5; weak D call: TRBD1 (5 bases). From germline, CDR1 is MDHEN and CDR2 SYDVKM. V was shortened by 2 bases and J by 0 bases, with 17 bases between the two germline ends. This CDR3 is built from 18 residues. As DNA, the CDR3 is TGTGCCAGCAGTTTAGACAGACAATCAATTTATAGCAATCAGCCCCAGCATTTT. This sequence encodes CASSLDRQSIYSNQPQHF.

The V gene is TRBV7-2, the J gene TRBJ1-5, with D tentatively TRBD1 (6 bases). Germline V gene lookup returns CDR1 SGHTA and CDR2 FQGNSA. The length of the CDR3 is 15 residues. V dropped 6 bases and J dropped 0 bases, with 12 bases sitting between them. CDR3 residues: CASSVDSLSNQPQHF. The CDR3 DNA reads TGTGCCAGCAGTGTGGACAGCCTTAGCAATCAGCCCCAGCATTTT.

This clone was recorded a few times. The rearrangement joins TRBV28 to TRBJ1-2, with D perhaps matching TRBD1 (5 bases). Between the trimmed V and J ends, which lost 4 bases and 8 bases, there was a span of 11 bases. This CDR3 has 12 residues. The germline CDR1 and CDR2 sequences are MDHEN and SYDVKM. The CDR3 bases are TGTGCCAGCAGTTCAGCAAGGGGAGGCTACACCTTC. It yields the protein CASSSARGGYTF.

V usage is TRBV6-4 and J usage is TRBJ2-3; 7 bases match TRBD2. J gave up 7 bases and V 3 bases, and 4 bases lay outside the gene matches. This CDR3 is built from 13 residues. The germline gives CDR1 MRHNA, CDR2 SNTAGT. CDR3 in amino acids: CASSDPSGYTQYF. CDR3 DNA: TGTGCCAGCAGTGATCCTAGCGGATATACGCAGTATTTT.

This rearrangement joins TRBV6-5 to TRBJ2-3, with a tentative D call TRBD2 (6 bases). Trimming left V 6 bases short and J 1 base short, with 14 bases between. CDR1 is MNHEY, CDR2 SVGAGI, per germline. This CDR3 has 15 residues. The CDR3: CASSFGTFGTDTQYF. In DNA form, the CDR3 reads TGTGCCAGCAGCTTTGGGACTTTCGGCACAGATACGCAGTATTTT.

V is TRBV6-5 and J is TRBJ2-1, with 8 bases aligning to TRBD1. Per the germline V gene, CDR1 is MNHEY and CDR2 is SVGAGI. After removal of 6 bases from V and 0 bases from J, the junction contained 4 bases not matched to a gene. The CDR3 covers 15 residues. The CDR3 DNA sequence: TGTGCCAGCAGAGCCGACAGGGGCTCCTACAATGAGCAGTTCTTC. The encoded protein is CASRADRGSYNEQFF.

The chain employs TRBV15 and TRBJ1-2; D gene ambiguous. This CDR3 contains 17 residues. CDR1 and CDR2 (germline): LNHNV, YYDKDF (reference sequence). The V end lost 0 bases, the J end lost 3 bases, and 17 bases lay between the germline ends. CDR3 region: CATSRDQARGVHYGYTF. CDR3 DNA: TGTGCCACCAGCAGAGATCAGGCACGGGGAGTTCACTATGGCTACACCTTC.